A single sample is the source of the 24 T cell receptor beta chains below, sequenced in a study of neurological immune-mediated disorders. Via MiXCR, TCRdb re-called the 5' RACE reads, giving one row per CDR3 protein. The data contain about 48,000 distinct CDR3 sequences, about a tenth of them singletons. The specimen sequenced was PBMCs. The receptors here all came from a woman in her thirties or forties with HTLV-1-associated myelopathy (HAM/TSP).

At least ten counts were recorded for this clonotype. The chain recombines TRBV18 with TRBJ2-3; D possibly corresponds to TRBD1 (5 bases). The CDR3 loop spans 16 amino acids. Trimming left V 0 bases short and J 4 bases short, with 14 bases between. Germline V gene sequence: CDR1 KGHSH, CDR2 LQKENI. CDR3 protein: CASSPPLGQAADTQYF. The DNA for the CDR3 is TGTGCCAGCTCACCACCTTTGGGGCAGGCGGCAGATACGCAGTATTTT.

This clonotype has ten or more counts. This sequence joins TRBV7-2 and TRBJ1-3; D is undetermined. Germline V gene data show CDR1 as SGHTA and CDR2 as FQGNSA. The CDR3 is 13 amino acids. Between the trimmed V and J ends, which lost 3 bases and 5 bases, there was a span of 8 bases. The CDR3 nucleotides read TGTGCCAGCAGCTTGAATAGTAGAAACACCATATATTTT. Translation: CASSLNSRNTIYF.

The chain uses TRBV5-6 and TRBJ2-1; TRBD1 matches 9 bases. The CDR3 contains 16 residues. J was trimmed by 7 bases and V by 4 bases; bases with no gene match: 12. Germline V gene lookup returns CDR1 SGHDT and CDR2 YYEEEE. CDR3 sequence: CASSLGLGQGINEQFF. For the CDR3, the DNA is TGTGCCAGCAGCCTCGGTTTGGGACAGGGAATTAATGAGCAGTTCTTC.

This clonotype was found many times. V is TRBV12-3 or TRBV12-4 and J is TRBJ1-4; D is uncertain. V lost 4 bases to trimming and J lost 8 bases, with 11 bases between them. There are 13 residues in the CDR3. The CDR3: CASSSQVVEKLFF. The DNA for the CDR3 is TGTGCCAGCAGTTCTCAGGTAGTCGAAAAACTGTTTTTT.

This clonotype has at least ten counts. The chain uses TRBV7-8 and TRBJ2-3, with a tentative D call TRBD1 (6 bases). The V gene lost 1 base and the J gene lost 0 bases, with 11 bases spanning the gap. CDR3 length equals 16 residues. Germline V gene data show CDR1 as SGHVS and CDR2 as FQNEAQ. CDR3 bases: TGTGCCAGCAGCTTAGATGAGGACAGAAGCACAGATACGCAGTATTTT. Translating gives CASSLDEDRSTDTQYF.

This clonotype occurred many times. CDR3 sequence reads: CASSEGRGYTGELFF. In DNA, the CDR3 is TGTGCCAGCAGCGAGGGGAGGGGTTACACCGGGGAGCTGTTTTTT. This chain uses TRBV9 with TRBJ2-2; 7 bases are a match to TRBD2. Unmatched junction bases numbered 5, after V lost 3 bases and J lost 3 bases. Germline CDR1 and CDR2: SGDLS and YYNGEE. The CDR3 is made up of 15 amino acids.

This clonotype was seen a few times. An end of the junction differs from the germline gene, which may be a read error. V usage is TRBV5-8 and J usage is TRBJ1-4; D remains ambiguous. Germline CDR1 SGHTS, CDR2 YDEGEE. The CDR3 has 17 amino acids. CDR3 region: CANSLVYETRSNEKLFF. The CDR3 DNA reads as TGTGCCAACAGCTTGGTCTATGAAACACGGTCTAATGAAAAACTGTTTTTT.

V is TRBV10-3 and J is TRBJ2-5, with 8 bases that match TRBD2. The V gene end was trimmed by 3 bases and the J gene end by 2 bases; junction bases not matched to a gene: 8. The CDR3 runs 16 residues. Germline CDR1 and CDR2: ENHRY and SYGVKD. CDR3 sequence (DNA): TGTGCCATCAGTGAACGGGCCAGCGGGGGACAAGAGACCCAGTACTTC. This codes for CAISERASGGQETQYF.

This clonotype occurred many times. V usage is TRBV6-5 and J usage is TRBJ2-1; 9 bases agree with TRBD1. CDR3 length equals 13 residues. Germline CDR1 is MNHEY and CDR2 is SVGAGI. Trimming took 7 bases from V and 8 from J; bases not matched to a gene: 6. The CDR3 DNA sequence: TGTGCCAGCAAAGTACAGGGGGCCGATGAGCAGTTCTTC. Amino acid sequence: CASKVQGADEQFF.

This clonotype was picked up many times. J is TRBJ2-7 and V is TRBV4-1; 9 bases align to TRBD1. Losses at the gene ends were 2 bases for V and 3 bases for J; bases not matched to a gene: 5. Germline V gene lookup returns CDR1 MGHRA and CDR2 YSYEKL. The length of the CDR3 is 15 residues. CDR3 residues: CASSQPGQGDYEQYF. The DNA for the CDR3 is TGCGCCAGCAGCCAACCGGGACAGGGAGACTACGAGCAGTACTTC.

A note on this clonotype: The junction and the germline gene differ at one end; a read error may be behind it. In DNA form, the CDR3 reads TGTGCCAGCTGTTACTCTAATTCAGTCGGTGAAGCTTTCTTT. Translated: CASCYSNSVGEAFF. The chain employs TRBV6-5 and TRBJ1-1; D not resolved. CDR1 and CDR2 (germline): MNHEY, SVGAGI. The length of the CDR3 is 14 residues.

This clonotype has at least ten counts. CDR3 nucleotide sequence: TGTGCCAGCAGGGGCCTTTTCCGGTTCGGCGGGGAGCTGTTTTTT. Translated: CASRGLFRFGGELFF. The gene calls are TRBV27 and TRBJ2-2; D is unresolved. The CDR3 is 15 residues long. In germline, CDR1 is MNHEY, CDR2 SMNVEV (reference sequence). The V gene lost 6 bases and the J gene lost 7 bases, with 18 bases spanning the gap.

This sequence joins TRBV25-1 and TRBJ2-2, with a weak D call TRBD2 (5 bases). V was trimmed by 4 bases and J by 7 bases, leaving 13 bases between them. Germline lookup yields CDR1 MGHDK and CDR2 SYGVNS. The CDR3 is made up of 14 amino acids. The CDR3 here is CASSASSLGGELFF. CDR3 coding DNA: TGTGCCAGCAGTGCTTCTAGCCTGGGCGGGGAGCTGTTTTTT.

In its sample, this clonotype was seen a few times. The genes are TRBV5-1 and TRBJ2-6; D remains unclear. This CDR3 region has 16 residues. Trimming took off 0 bases at V and 4 bases at J, with 11 bases between the two ends. Germline V gives CDR1 SGHRS, CDR2 YFSETQ. The CDR3 loop is CASSLAPVSGANVLTF. The CDR3, as DNA: TGCGCCAGCAGCTTGGCCCCGGTATCCGGGGCCAACGTCCTGACTTTC.

This clonotype was recorded many times. V usage is TRBV2 and J usage is TRBJ1-1; 8 nucleotides line up with TRBD1. V lost 7 bases and J lost 1; bases outside the gene matches: 5. CDR3 length: 14 residues. The germline V gene has CDR1 SNHLY and CDR2 FYNNEI. As DNA, the CDR3 is TGTGCCAGCACTGACGACAGGGGGAACACTGAAGCTTTCTTT. As protein: CASTDDRGNTEAFF. Full variable domain (rest looked up from reference TRBV2 and TRBJ1-1): EPEVTQTPSHQVTQMGQEVILRCVPISNHLYFYWYRQILGQKVEFLVSFYNNEISEKSEIFDDQFSVERPDGSNFTLKIRSTKLEDSAMYFCASTDDRGNTEAFFGQGTRLTVV.

This clonotype was counted many times. The chain links TRBV2 to TRBJ1-5; possibly TRBD1 for D (6 bases). This CDR3 comprises 14 residues. Trimming removed 5 bases from V and 4 bases from J, with 12 bases in between. Germline V gene lookup returns CDR1 SNHLY and CDR2 FYNNEI. CDR3 nucleotide sequence: TGTGCCAGCAGTCAACAGGGTCGGAATCAGCCCCAGCATTTT. It encodes CASSQQGRNQPQHF.

This clonotype appeared many times. The V call is TRBV5-5, the J call TRBJ1-1; D not certain. This CDR3 comprises 13 residues. V dropped 0 bases and J dropped 6 bases, with 9 bases sitting between them. Germline CDR1 reads SGHKS; CDR2 reads YYEKEE (reference sequence). CDR3 sequence reads: CASSLVRRAEAFF. In DNA, the CDR3 is TGTGCCAGCAGCTTGGTCCGGCGGGCTGAAGCTTTCTTT.

This clonotype was recorded at least ten times. The chain has TRBV7-3 and TRBJ2-2; 12 bases line up with TRBD2. V lost 1 base and J lost 6; bases outside the gene matches: 6. Looked up from germline, CDR1 is SGHTA and CDR2 is FQGTGA. The CDR3 is 17 residues long. The CDR3 DNA sequence: TGTGCCAGCAGCTTAATTCTAGCGGGGGGGCCGTCCGGGGAGCTGTTTTTT. Translated: CASSLILAGGPSGELFF.

The V and J genes are TRBV9 and TRBJ1-5; a possible D gene is TRBD1 (5 bases). The ends were cut back, 1 base at V and 4 bases at J, with 18 bases in the middle. Germline V gives CDR1 SGDLS, CDR2 YYNGEE. The CDR3 is 17 residues long. The CDR3 loop reads CASSVKCRGTGNQPQHF. The CDR3 DNA reads TGTGCCAGCAGCGTAAAGTGTCGTGGGACGGGAAATCAGCCCCAGCATTTT.

The rearrangement uses TRBV2 and TRBJ2-7; no clear D gene. Germline V lookup: CDR1 SNHLY, CDR2 FYNNEI. The CDR3 loop spans 14 amino acids. Trimming stripped 1 base from V and 3 bases from J, with 10 bases between. The CDR3: CASSEGQSFYEQYF. DNA of the CDR3: TGTGCCAGCAGTGAAGGGCAGAGCTTCTACGAGCAGTACTTC.

The sample holds many counts of this clonotype. V gene TRBV4-3 combines with J gene TRBJ2-3; 12 nucleotides agree with TRBD2. CDR3 length equals 17 residues. Germline V gene sequence: CDR1 LGHNA, CDR2 YSLEER. V shed 4 bases and J 7 bases; nucleotides not matched to a gene: 12. The CDR3 reads CASSRRASSGGANTQYF. DNA of the CDR3: TGCGCCAGCAGCCGGCGGGCCTCTAGCGGGGGGGCGAATACGCAGTATTTT.

This clonotype has a handful of counts. The J gene is TRBJ1-1, the V gene TRBV5-5; D is unresolved. CDR3 length: 13 amino acids. V shed 0 bases and J shed 10 bases, with 13 bases lying between them. Germline values: CDR1 SGHKS, CDR2 YYEKEE (reference sequence). The CDR3 DNA reads as TGTGCCAGCAGCTTGGAGGTTGGCAGAACAGCTTTCTTT. Protein product: CASSLEVGRTAFF. The variable domain in full, with the rest retrieved from reference TRBV5-5 and TRBJ1-1, is DAGVTQSPTHLIKTRGQQVTLRCSPISGHKSVSWYQQVLGQGPQFIFQYYEKEERGRGNFPDRFSARQFPNYSSELNVNALLLGDSALYLCASSLEVGRTAFFGQGTRLTVV.

This clonotype was recorded many times. The chain carries TRBV4-1 and TRBJ2-3; D perhaps matches TRBD1 (6 bases). CDR1 is MGHRA and CDR2 is YSYEKL in the germline V gene. The V end was cut by 2 bases, the J end by 7 bases, with 19 bases between. This CDR3 has 16 amino acids. The CDR3 reads CASSQRTGSSANTQYF. The CDR3 DNA reads as TGCGCCAGCAGCCAAAGAACAGGGAGTTCGGCAAATACGCAGTATTTT.

This clonotype was counted at least ten times. In nucleotides, the CDR3 is TGTGCCAGCAGCCAACAGGGGGGCTATGGCTACACCTTC. It translates to CASSQQGGYGYTF. V gene TRBV3-1 combines with J gene TRBJ1-2; 7 bases are shared with TRBD1. The germline V gene encodes CDR1 LGHDT and CDR2 YNNKEL (reference sequence). The V segment lost 2 bases and the J segment 4 bases; nucleotides outside the gene matches: 1. This CDR3 region has 13 residues. Complete variable domain (other parts from reference TRBV3-1 and TRBJ1-2): DTAVSQTPKYLVTQMGNDKSIKCEQNLGHDTMYWYKQDSKKFLKIMFSYNNKELIINETVPNRFSPKSPDKAHLNLHINSLELGDSAVYFCASSQQGGYGYTFGSGTRLTVV.